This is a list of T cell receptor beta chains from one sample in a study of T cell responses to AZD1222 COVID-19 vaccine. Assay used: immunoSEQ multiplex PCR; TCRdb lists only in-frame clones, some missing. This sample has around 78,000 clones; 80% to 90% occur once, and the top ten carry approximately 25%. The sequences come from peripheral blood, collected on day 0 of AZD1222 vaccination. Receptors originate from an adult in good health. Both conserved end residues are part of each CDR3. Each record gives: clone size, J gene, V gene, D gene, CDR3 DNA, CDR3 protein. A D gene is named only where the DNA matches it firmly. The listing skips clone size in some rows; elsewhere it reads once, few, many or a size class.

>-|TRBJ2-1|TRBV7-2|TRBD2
TGTGCCAGCAGCCCGGCGGGGGGTGAGCAGTTCTTC
CASSPAGGEQFF
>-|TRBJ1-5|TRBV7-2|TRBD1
TGTGCCAGCAGCTTAGAACAGGGGGGAAATCAGCCCCAGCATTTT
CASSLEQGGNQPQHF
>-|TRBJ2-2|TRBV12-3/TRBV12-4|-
TGTGCCAGCAGTTTGGTGCCCACCGGGGAGCTGTTTTTT
CASSLVPTGELFF
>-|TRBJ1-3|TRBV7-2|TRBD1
TGTGCCAGCAGCTCCGGGACAGTCGGAAACACCATATATTTT
CASSSGTVGNTIYF
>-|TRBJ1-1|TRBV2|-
TGTGCCAGCAATTACAGGGTAGGCACTGAAGCTTTCTTT
CASNYRVGTEAFF
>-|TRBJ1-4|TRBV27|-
TGTGCCAGCAGCCGGACGAGCCGGGCAACTAATGAAAAACTGTTTTTT
CASSRTSRATNEKLFF
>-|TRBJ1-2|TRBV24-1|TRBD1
TGTGCCACCAATAGGACAGGGGGCGCGGTTGGCTACACCTTC
CATNRTGGAVGYTF
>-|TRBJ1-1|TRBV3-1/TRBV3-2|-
TGTGCCAGCAGCCAAGGTTCATTGGTAGGGGGGGCCGGGAAAGCTTTCTTT
CASSQGSLVGGAGKAFF
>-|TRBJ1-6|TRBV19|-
TGTGCCAGTAGTATAGTGGGCCGGAGCTCCTATAATTCACCCCTCCACTTT
CASSIVGRSSYNSPLHF
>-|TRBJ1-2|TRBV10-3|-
TGTGCCATCAGTGAGCCAAGGGGGGACTATGGCTACACCTTC
CAISEPRGDYGYTF
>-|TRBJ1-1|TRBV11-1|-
TGTGCCAGCAGCTTAATGACAAACACTGAAGCTTTCTTT
CASSLMTNTEAFF
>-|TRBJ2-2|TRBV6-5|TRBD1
TGTGCCAGCAGTTCCACAGGGGGCAGGGAGCTGTTTTTT
CASSSTGGRELFF
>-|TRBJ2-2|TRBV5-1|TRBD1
TGCGCCAGCAGCTTTGGGGTGACAGGGTTGAAGGCCGGGGAGCTGTTTTTT
CASSFGVTGLKAGELFF
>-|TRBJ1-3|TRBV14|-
TGTGCCAGCAGCAATCGCCGAAACACCATATATTTT
CASSNRRNTIYF
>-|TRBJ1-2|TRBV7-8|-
TGTGCCAGCAGTCGTATGTCGGCGGGTAACTATGGCTACACCTTC
CASSRMSAGNYGYTF
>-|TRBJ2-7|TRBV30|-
TGTGCCTGGAAGGACCTGGGGTACGAGCAGTACTTC
CAWKDLGYEQYF
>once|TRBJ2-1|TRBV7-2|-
TGTGCCAGCAGACTTACGTCAGGCACTGAGCAGTTCTTC
CASRLTSGTEQFF
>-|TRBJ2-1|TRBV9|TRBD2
TGTGCCAGCAGCGTACAGGGACTAGCGGGGGACAATGAGCAGTTCTTC
CASSVQGLAGDNEQFF
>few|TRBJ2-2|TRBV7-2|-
TGTGCCAGCAGCGAGAATTTGGGGGAGCTGTTTTTT
CASSENLGELFF
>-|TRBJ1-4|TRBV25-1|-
TGTGCCAGCAGTAGGGCCCCGGCAACTAATGAAAAACTGTTTTTT
CASSRAPATNEKLFF
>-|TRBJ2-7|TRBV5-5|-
TGTGCCAGCAGCTTGGTGGCAGGGGAATACGAGCAGTACTTC
CASSLVAGEYEQYF
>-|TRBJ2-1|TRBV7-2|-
TGTGCCAGCAGCACTCTCCCGGGACTCCCTCCGTTCTTC
CASSTLPGLPPFF
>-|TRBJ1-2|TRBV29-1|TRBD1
TGCAGCGTTGAAGGGCCGACAGGGGGGAGAAACTATGGCTACACCTTC
CSVEGPTGGRNYGYTF
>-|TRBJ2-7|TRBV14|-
TGTGCCAGCAGCCAAGGCCGGCCGGTCTCCTACGAGCAGTACTTC
CASSQGRPVSYEQYF
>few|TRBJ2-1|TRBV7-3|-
TGTGCCAGCAGCCTCGTCGGCGGGGCCAACAATGAGCAGTTCTTC
CASSLVGGANNEQFF
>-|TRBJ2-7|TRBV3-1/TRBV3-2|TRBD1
TGTGCCAGCAGCCAGGGGACAGGGGTTAACTACGAGCAGTACTTC
CASSQGTGVNYEQYF
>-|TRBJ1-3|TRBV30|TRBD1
TGTGCCTGGAGTGAGGGGGACAGTTCTGGAAACACCATATATTTT
CAWSEGDSSGNTIYF
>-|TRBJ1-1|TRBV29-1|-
TGCAGCGTTGTGGGCAGGCTTAACACTGAAGCTTTCTTT
CSVVGRLNTEAFF
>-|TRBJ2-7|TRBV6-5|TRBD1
TGTGCCAGCAGTTACGGAACCGGGACAGGCTTTAACGAGCAGTACTTC
CASSYGTGTGFNEQYF
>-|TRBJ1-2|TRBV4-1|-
TGCGCCAGCAGCCAAGATGGGGCAGGCAACTATGGCTACACCTTC
CASSQDGAGNYGYTF
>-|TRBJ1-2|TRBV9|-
TGTGCCAGCAGCTCAGGGCAAAACTATGGCTACACCTTC
CASSSGQNYGYTF
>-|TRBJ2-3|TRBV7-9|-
TGTGCCAGCAGACCTTTTCAGAGCCACTACACAGATACGCAGTATTTT
CASRPFQSHYTDTQYF
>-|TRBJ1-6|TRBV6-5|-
TGTGCCAGCAGGGGGGAGACAGTGGATTCACCCCTCCACTTT
CASRGETVDSPLHF